Following are 21 T cell receptor beta chains from one sample sequenced in a study of Ad26.COV2.S vaccination and SARS-CoV-2 variants. Documented treatment: 19 received Ad26.COV2.S at low or high dose, single or two shots; about 5 received placebo; per-sample allocation not given. Following the first vaccine or placebo injection, samples were taken on day 63. TCRdb's copy holds only in-frame clones and misses some; the assay was immunoSEQ multiplex PCR. The table shows about 320,000 clones, with approximately 80% occurring only once. Sequenced material: peripheral blood, taken in a trial of Ad26.COV2.S vaccine versus placebo. The receptor source for this set is a person between 18 and 65 years old who received the Ad26.COV2.S COVID-19 vaccine or a placebo.

The rearrangement joins TRBV29-1 to TRBJ1-2; no firm D call. Germline lookup yields CDR1 SQVTM and CDR2 ANQGSEA. The CDR3 runs 11 residues. Trimming removed 3 bases at V and 2 bases at J, with 4 bases between. The CDR3 protein is CSVESNYGYTF. The CDR3 nucleotides read TGCAGCGTTGAGTCAAACTATGGCTACACCTTC.

This chain links TRBV24-1 with TRBJ1-6; D is perhaps TRBD1 (6 bases). The CDR3 has 13 residues. V was pared by 10 bases and J by 7 bases, with 13 bases between. CDR1 is KGHDR and CDR2 is SFDVKD in the germline V gene. The CDR3 DNA sequence: TGTGCCACTCCCTGGGGGACAAATTCACCCCTCCACTTT. Its protein is CATPWGTNSPLHF.

The sample holds one count of this clone. This chain joins TRBV7-6 and TRBJ2-7, with 11 bases aligning to TRBD2. Germline lookup yields CDR1 SGHVS and CDR2 FNYEAQ. This CDR3 is built from 15 residues. V trimming: 5 bases; J trimming: 3 bases; junction bases outside the gene matches: 6. In nucleotides, the CDR3 is TGTGCCAGCAGCCCGTACACTAGCGGGGGCTACGAGCAGTACTTC. The encoded protein is CASSPYTSGGYEQYF.

V usage is TRBV7-3 and J usage is TRBJ1-2; possibly TRBD1 for D (6 bases). V dropped 5 bases and J dropped 9 bases, with 13 bases sitting between them. Per the germline V gene, CDR1 is SGHTA and CDR2 is FQGTGA. This CDR3 has 12 amino acids. CDR3 amino acids: CASSRGGSSYTF. The CDR3 DNA sequence: TGTGCCAGCAGCCGCGGGGGCAGTAGCTACACCTTC.

The chain recombines TRBV3-1 (or the pseudogene TRBV3-2) with TRBJ2-4; 12 bases are shared with TRBD1. From germline, CDR1 is LGHDT and CDR2 YNNKEL (reference sequence). This CDR3 has 20 residues. J was trimmed by 0 bases and V by 4 bases; bases with no gene match: 13. DNA of the CDR3: TGTGCCAGCAGCCCACATCCGTGGGACAGGGGGCGCCTAGCCAAAAACATTCAGTACTTC. Translated, it gives CASSPHPWDRGRLAKNIQYF.

The chain couples TRBV2 to TRBJ2-2; no clear D gene. Between the trimmed V and J ends, which lost 6 bases and 6 bases, there was a span of 11 bases. The CDR3 is 13 amino acids. Germline lookup yields CDR1 SNHLY and CDR2 FYNNEI. CDR3 nucleotide sequence: TGTGCCAGCAGAACGGAGATTGCCGGGGAGCTGTTTTTT. Its protein is CASRTEIAGELFF.

The chain carries TRBV10-3 and TRBJ1-2, with D perhaps matching TRBD1 (5 bases). Germline CDR1 is ENHRY and CDR2 is SYGVKD. V was cut by 6 bases and J by 6 bases, with 11 bases left in between. The CDR3 loop spans 12 amino acids. CDR3 sequence (DNA): TGTGCCATCAGCGGGGACGTGAATGGCTACACCTTC. Translated, it gives CAISGDVNGYTF.

This clone was counted a single time. The genes are TRBV2 and TRBJ2-1; 10 positions match TRBD1. Germline trimming cut 6 bases from V and 4 bases from J; bases unmatched to any gene: 6. This CDR3 spans 15 amino acids. Looked up from germline, CDR1 is SNHLY and CDR2 is FYNNEI. For the CDR3, the DNA is TGTGCCAGCAGAAAAGGACAGGGGGGATACAATGAGCAGTTCTTC. This codes for CASRKGQGGYNEQFF.

The chain couples TRBV7-9 to TRBJ2-5; TRBD1 agrees at 7 bases. The CDR3 loop spans 16 amino acids. Germline-derived CDR1 and CDR2 are SEHNR and FQNEAQ (reference sequence). V lost 4 bases and J lost 1; bases outside the gene matches: 9. The CDR3 DNA reads as TGTGCCAGCAGCTCGATGGACAGGAATCCCCAAGAGACCCAGTACTTC. It specifies CASSSMDRNPQETQYF.

The chain uses TRBV5-6 and TRBJ2-1; D is unresolved. Trimming pared 3 bases from V and 1 base from J, leaving 11 bases between. The germline V gene encodes CDR1 SGHDT and CDR2 YYEEEE. CDR3 length: 15 residues. CDR3 amino acids: CASSSGPNSYNEQFF. The CDR3 region has the DNA TGTGCCAGCAGCTCCGGTCCTAATTCCTACAATGAGCAGTTCTTC. Looking up the rest from reference TRBV5-6 and TRBJ2-1 gives the full variable domain: DAGVTQSPTHLIKTRGQQVTLRCSPKSGHDTVSWYQQALGQGPQFIFQYYEEEERQRGNFPDRFSGHQFPNYSSELNVNALLLGDSALYLCASSSGPNSYNEQFFGPGTRLTVL.

This chain joins TRBV6-5 and TRBJ2-7; no clear D gene. Germline CDR1 is MNHEY and CDR2 is SVGAGI. V lost 3 bases and J 0 bases, leaving 15 bases between the germline ends. The CDR3 extends over 16 amino acids. CDR3: CASSYGLGAGSYEQYF. The CDR3 DNA sequence: TGTGCCAGCAGTTATGGGTTGGGCGCCGGCTCCTACGAGCAGTACTTC.

DNA of the CDR3: TGCAGCGTTGAAGATCGCAAGGACCAGGGAAACACCATATATTTT. Amino acids: CSVEDRKDQGNTIYF. V gene TRBV29-1 combines with J gene TRBJ1-3; D is unresolved. Between the trimmed V and J ends, which lost 0 bases and 4 bases, there was a span of 13 bases. In germline, CDR1 is SQVTM, CDR2 ANQGSEA. The CDR3 sequence is 15 residues long. Combining the CDR3 with reference TRBV29-1 and TRBJ1-3 gives the whole variable domain SAVISQKPSRDICQRGTSLTIQCQVDSQVTMMFWYRQQPGQSLTLIATANQGSEATYESGFVIDKFPISRPNLTFSTLTVSNMSPEDSSIYLCSVEDRKDQGNTIYFGEGSWLTVV.

The genes are TRBV9 and TRBJ2-7, with D perhaps given as TRBD1 or TRBD2 (5 bases each). This CDR3 region has 17 residues. Trimming took 4 bases from V and 1 from J, leaving 21 bases between them. Germline loops: CDR1 SGDLS, CDR2 YYNGEE. In DNA, the CDR3 is TGTGCCAGCAGCCACCCACGAGGGGAGACTACTTCCTACGAGCAGTACTTC. This translates into CASSHPRGETTSYEQYF.

V and J are TRBV6-4 and TRBJ1-2; D possibly corresponds to TRBD1 (6 bases). CDR3 length equals 15 residues. In germline, CDR1 is MRHNA, CDR2 SNTAGT. V shed 6 bases and J shed 1 base, with 15 bases lying between them. The CDR3 nucleotides are TGTGCCAGCAGGCCACAGGGACAATTTAACTATGGCTACACCTTC. It yields the protein CASRPQGQFNYGYTF.

This chain connects TRBV2 to TRBJ1-1, with TRBD1 matching 7 bases. The germline gives CDR1 SNHLY, CDR2 FYNNEI. The CDR3 runs to 14 residues. V was clipped by 6 bases and J by 4 bases; unmatched bases: 8. The CDR3 nucleotides read TGTGCCAGCAGACCGACAGGGCGGGGCACTGAAGCTTTCTTT. It specifies CASRPTGRGTEAFF.

CDR3 in DNA: TGTGCTAGTGCCCACTCTACTAACTATGGCTACACCTTC. This codes for CASAHSTNYGYTF. The chain carries TRBV12-5 and TRBJ1-2; D is unclear. The V gene's germline CDR1 is LGHNT and CDR2 FRNRAP. The ends were cut back, 7 bases at V and 0 bases at J, with 9 bases in the middle. The length of the CDR3 is 13 residues.

The V call is TRBV11-2, the J call TRBJ1-2; maybe TRBD1 (6 bases). Looked up from germline, CDR1 is SGHAT and CDR2 is FQNNGV. Trimming removed 5 bases from V and 2 bases from J, with 9 bases in between. This CDR3 has 13 amino acids. Written as DNA, the CDR3 is TGTGCCAGCAGCAGGGACACCAACTATGGCTACACCTTC. It encodes CASSRDTNYGYTF.

V gene TRBV28 combines with J gene TRBJ2-3; TRBD1 agrees at 7 bases. The CDR3 contains 15 residues. After removal of 6 bases from V and 2 bases from J, the junction contained 8 bases not matched to a gene. Germline loops: CDR1 MDHEN, CDR2 SYDVKM. DNA of the CDR3: TGTGCCAGCAGCCCCCCAGGGACAGACACAGATACGCAGTATTTT. Its protein product is CASSPPGTDTDTQYF. The full variable domain, in which reference TRBV28 and TRBJ2-3 provide the parts outside the CDR3, is DVKVTQSSRYLVKRTGEKVFLECVQDMDHENMFWYRQDPGLGLRLIYFSYDVKMKEKGDIPEGYSVSREKKERFSLILESASTNQTSMYLCASSPPGTDTDTQYFGPGTRLTVL.

The rearrangement joins TRBV6-5 to TRBJ1-6; D is unclear. There are 15 residues in the CDR3. CDR1 and CDR2 from the germline V gene are MNHEY and SVGAGI. The V gene lost 4 bases and the J gene lost 6 bases, with 13 bases spanning the gap. The CDR3 DNA reads TGTGCCAGCAGTTCGGGTCTACCTATTAATTCACCCCTCCACTTT. This sequence encodes CASSSGLPINSPLHF.

The V call is TRBV30, the J call TRBJ1-3; 8 bases align to TRBD1. This CDR3 has 13 amino acids. V was pared by 4 bases and J by 4 bases, with 3 bases of the junction left unmatched. Per the germline V gene, CDR1 is GTSNPN and CDR2 is SVGIG (reference sequence). The CDR3 loop reads CAWTRDRGNTIYF. CDR3 DNA sequence: TGTGCCTGGACTCGGGACAGGGGAAACACCATATATTTT.

This clone was recorded a few times. This chain uses TRBV2 with TRBJ1-1; perhaps TRBD1 as D (6 bases). Germline V gene sequence: CDR1 SNHLY, CDR2 FYNNEI. This CDR3 is built from 13 residues. V was cut by 6 bases and J by 4 bases, with 12 bases left in between. The CDR3 DNA reads as TGTGCCAGCAGAGCAGGGGCGACCACTGAAGCTTTCTTT. Translated, it gives CASRAGATTEAFF.